This entry lists 15 T cell receptor beta chains sequenced from one sample in a study of T cells after posttransplantation cyclophosphamide. Clones were read by immunoSEQ multiplex PCR, and TCRdb kept only the in-frame ones, dropping some. Sampling found 40,000 to 55,000 clones, none seen once. Sequencing used PBMCs. These receptors were collected from a man aged 35 to 55 in good health, CMV-negative, and a related stem cell transplant donor.

This clone was seen many times. This chain's CDR3 is CASSQDSRAGGGTGELFF. The CDR3 DNA reads as TGCGCCAGCAGCCAAGATTCGAGGGCGGGAGGCGGCACCGGGGAGCTGTTTTTT. The J gene is TRBJ2-2, the V gene TRBV4-1; 8 bases are a match to TRBD2. This CDR3 is built from 18 residues. J was trimmed by 4 bases and V by 0 bases; bases with no gene match: 10. Germline CDR1 MGHRA, CDR2 YSYEKL.

This clone came up many times. V and J are TRBV5-1 and TRBJ2-3; a possible D gene is TRBD2 (6 bases). Looked up from germline, CDR1 is SGHRS and CDR2 is YFSETQ. The V end lost 0 bases, the J end lost 2 bases, and 10 bases lay between the germline ends. This CDR3 has 15 amino acids. CDR3 amino acids: CASSLGTIFTDTQYF. DNA of the CDR3: TGCGCCAGCAGCTTGGGGACTATCTTCACAGATACGCAGTATTTT.

This clone was counted many times. The genes are TRBV4-1 and TRBJ2-3; TRBD2 matches at 7 bases. This CDR3 has 13 amino acids. From germline, CDR1 is MGHRA and CDR2 YSYEKL. Trimming at V came to 11 bases and at J to 6 bases, leaving 11 bases not matched to a gene. The CDR3: CASRAIGGDTQYF. CDR3 coding DNA: TGCGCCTCAAGAGCCATCGGGGGGGATACGCAGTATTTT.

This clone was observed at least ten times. V usage is TRBV9 and J usage is TRBJ1-2, with D possibly TRBD1 on 6 matching bases. Germline values: CDR1 SGDLS, CDR2 YYNGEE. CDR3 length equals 14 residues. The V gene lost 4 bases and the J gene lost 4 bases, with 14 bases spanning the gap. CDR3 loop: CASSTGPALYGYTF. The CDR3 DNA reads TGTGCCAGCAGCACAGGGCCAGCCCTCTATGGCTACACCTTC.

This clone has just a few counts. DNA of the CDR3: TGTGCCGCCGGAGGGGCGATACTGGCGTCTTTCAATGAGCAGTTCTTC. Amino acid sequence: CAAGGAILASFNEQFF. This chain connects TRBV25-1 to TRBJ2-1, with D possibly TRBD2 on 6 matching bases. The V and J ends lost 11 bases and 6 bases respectively, with 26 bases between them. The CDR3 has 16 amino acids. Germline V gives CDR1 MGHDK, CDR2 SYGVNS.

This clone showed up many times. V gene TRBV19 combines with J gene TRBJ1-2, with a possible D match to TRBD1 (5 bases). The CDR3 contains 14 residues. Trimming took 3 bases from V and 6 from J, leaving 14 bases between them. Germline assignment: CDR1 LNHDA and CDR2 SQIVND (reference sequence). The CDR3 region has the DNA TGTGCCAGTAGTATTTCTCAGGGTATAGATGGCTACACCTTC. Encoded protein: CASSISQGIDGYTF.

This clone was counted only a few times. The chain employs TRBV5-1 and TRBJ2-5; 7 bases match TRBD1. Germline CDR1 SGHRS, CDR2 YFSETQ. Trimming took 6 bases from V and 1 from J; bases not matched to a gene: 6. CDR3 size: 14 residues. The chain's CDR3 is CASTYRGAQETQYF. The CDR3 DNA follows: TGCGCCAGCACCTACAGGGGAGCCCAAGAGACCCAGTACTTC.

This clone came up a few times. V and J are TRBV11-2 and TRBJ2-5; no definite D call. Trimming left V 4 bases short and J 1 base short, with 7 bases between. CDR1 and CDR2 from the germline V gene are SGHAT and FQNNGV. The CDR3 extends over 13 amino acids. The chain's CDR3 is CASSSLGQETQYF. DNA of the CDR3: TGTGCCAGCAGCTCCCTAGGCCAAGAGACCCAGTACTTC.

This clone was seen repeatedly, ten times or more. CDR3 protein: CASSYLQGDEKLFF. The CDR3 nucleotides are TGTGCCAGCAGTTACCTCCAGGGTGATGAAAAACTGTTTTTT. The chain is built from TRBV6-6 and TRBJ1-4; perhaps TRBD1 as D (5 bases). V lost 2 bases and J lost 6, with 10 bases in between. CDR1 is MNHNY, CDR2 SVGAGI, per germline (reference sequence). This CDR3 comprises 14 residues.

This clone turned up a few times. This chain connects TRBV11-2 to TRBJ2-2, with D maybe TRBD1 (6 bases). V was clipped by 5 bases and J by 6 bases, with 19 bases between them. This CDR3 spans 16 amino acids. Looked up from germline, CDR1 is SGHAT and CDR2 is FQNNGV. In DNA, the CDR3 is TGTGCCAGCAGCCCACAGGGTTTTATTGACCCCGGGGAGCTGTTTTTT. Protein product: CASSPQGFIDPGELFF.

This clone was counted many times. V and J are TRBV19 and TRBJ1-1; a possible D gene is TRBD1 (6 bases). The germline V gene has CDR1 LNHDA and CDR2 SQIVND (reference sequence). The CDR3 length is 15 residues. Trimming stripped 5 bases from V and 0 bases from J, with 13 bases between. In DNA, the CDR3 is TGTGCCAGTAGTCCACGGACAGATCTGAACACTGAAGCTTTCTTT. The encoded protein is CASSPRTDLNTEAFF.

This clone has ten or more counts. V gene TRBV21-1 combines with J gene TRBJ2-3; TRBD2 was called by the table and not checked on the DNA. TRBV21-1 is given as a pseudogene. CDR3 length: 18 residues. The CDR3 nucleotides read TGTGCCAGCAGCAAAGGTCCCTACCTAGCGGGAGAGGCAGATACGCAGTATTTT. As protein: CASSKGPYLAGEADTQYF.

The rearrangement joins TRBV4-1 to TRBJ1-6; no definite D call. Germline V gives CDR1 MGHRA, CDR2 YSYEKL. The V end was cut by 1 base, the J end by 7 bases, with 14 bases between. The CDR3 runs 16 residues. CDR3 nucleotides: TGCGCCAGCAGCCAAGTCGGCGCCGGGAGGAATTCACCCCTCCACTTT. Translated, it gives CASSQVGAGRNSPLHF.

There are a few counts of this clone. The chain has TRBV18 and TRBJ2-2, with D unresolved. Germline V gene lookup returns CDR1 KGHSH and CDR2 LQKENI. This CDR3 is built from 16 residues. V lost 5 bases and J lost 4, with 17 bases in between. In DNA form, the CDR3 reads TGTGCCAGCTCATACTACCCGAGTGGTCTCACCGGGGAGCTGTTTTTT. This gives the protein CASSYYPSGLTGELFF.

This clone came up a few times. J is TRBJ1-3 and V is TRBV30; D unclear. The length of the CDR3 is 13 residues. With 6 bases removed from V and 1 base from J, the gap between germline ends came to 10 bases. Germline CDR1 is GTSNPN and CDR2 is SVGIG (reference sequence). The CDR3, as DNA: TGTGCCTGCGTGGCACAGTCTGGAAACACCATATATTTT. It codes for CACVAQSGNTIYF.